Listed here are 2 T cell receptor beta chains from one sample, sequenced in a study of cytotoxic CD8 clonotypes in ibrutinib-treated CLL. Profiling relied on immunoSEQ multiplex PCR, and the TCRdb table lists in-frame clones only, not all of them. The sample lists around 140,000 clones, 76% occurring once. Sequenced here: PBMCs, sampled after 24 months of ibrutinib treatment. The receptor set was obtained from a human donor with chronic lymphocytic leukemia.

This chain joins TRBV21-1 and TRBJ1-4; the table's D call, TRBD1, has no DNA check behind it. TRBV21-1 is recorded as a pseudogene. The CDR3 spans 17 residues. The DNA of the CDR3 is TGTGCCAGCAGCAATGGGGGGGACAGGGGCCCCAATGAAAAACTGTTTTTT. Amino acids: CASSNGGDRGPNEKLFF.

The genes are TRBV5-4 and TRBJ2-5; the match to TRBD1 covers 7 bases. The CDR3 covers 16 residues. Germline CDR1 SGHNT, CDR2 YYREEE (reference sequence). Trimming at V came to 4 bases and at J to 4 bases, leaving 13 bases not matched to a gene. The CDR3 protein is CASSNPGQPLGETQYF. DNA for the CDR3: TGTGCCAGCAGCAACCCGGGACAGCCTTTGGGAGAGACCCAGTACTTC.